The 10 T cell receptor beta chains listed next were all sequenced from one sample in a study of cytomegalovirus exposure and HLA in healthy donors. The PCR made use of 60 Vbeta and 13 Jbeta primers. The assay was immunoSEQ multiplex PCR, and TCRdb's table has in-frame clones only and misses some. Of around 110,000 clones listed, around three quarters are singletons. The sample taken for sequencing was PBMCs. The receptors were sampled from a man aged 25-45 years in good health and CMV-seronegative.

V and J are TRBV6-5 and TRBJ2-6, with D uncertain. Germline V gives CDR1 MNHEY, CDR2 SVGAGI. Trimming removed 0 bases at V and 1 base at J, with 4 bases between. CDR3 length: 15 amino acids. The CDR3 region has the DNA TGTGCCAGCAGTTACTCCCAGTCTGGGGCCAACGTCCTGACTTTC. Translated, it gives CASSYSQSGANVLTF.

This clone was seen more than once but under ten times. This chain uses TRBV6-1 with TRBJ2-5; TRBD2 might be the D (5 bases). The CDR3 contains 13 residues. With 5 bases removed from V and 2 bases from J, the gap between germline ends came to 9 bases. Per germline, CDR1 MNHNS and CDR2 SASEGT. The CDR3 nucleotides are TGTGCCAGCAGTTGGCCGGGGCAAGAGACCCAGTACTTC. Its protein product is CASSWPGQETQYF.

The rearrangement joins TRBV5-1 to TRBJ1-2, with 7 nucleotides matching TRBD1. Germline CDR1 reads SGHRS; CDR2 reads YFSETQ. This CDR3 is built from 14 residues. The V and J ends lost 4 bases and 10 bases, in that order; junction bases with no gene match: 13. CDR3 sequence reads: CASSPSGQALDYTF. The CDR3 DNA follows: TGCGCCAGCAGCCCTTCTGGACAGGCCCTAGACTACACCTTC.

This clone was detected only a few times. V and J are TRBV28 and TRBJ2-4, with TRBD2 matching 7 bases. Germline V gene data show CDR1 as MDHEN and CDR2 as SYDVKM. The CDR3 sequence is 16 residues long. V dropped 2 bases and J dropped 3; count of bases not matched to a gene: 7. The DNA of the CDR3 is TGTGCCAGCAGTTTAAGGACACGGGGGGACAAAAACATTCAGTACTTC. It translates to CASSLRTRGDKNIQYF.

V usage is TRBV11-3 and J usage is TRBJ2-2; D is perhaps TRBD2 (7 bases). Trimming stripped 6 bases from V and 6 bases from J, with 17 bases between. The CDR3 length is 15 residues. Germline lookup yields CDR1 SGHNT and CDR2 YENEEA. CDR3 residues: CASSQQAGAAGELFF. The CDR3 DNA is TGTGCCAGCAGTCAGCAGGCGGGGGCGGCCGGGGAGCTGTTTTTT. Looking up the rest from reference TRBV11-3 and TRBJ2-2 gives the full variable domain: EAGVVQSPRYKIIEKKQPVAFWCNPISGHNTLYWYLQNLGQGPELLIRYENEEAVDDSQLPKDRFSAERLKGVDSTLKIQPAELGDSAVYLCASSQQAGAAGELFFGEGSRLTVL.

This clone occurred a few times. The chain recombines TRBV5-1 with TRBJ2-1, with 7 bases identical to TRBD2. The J segment lost 7 bases and the V segment lost 0 bases, leaving 7 bases of the junction unmatched. The germline gives CDR1 SGHRS, CDR2 YFSETQ. The CDR3 covers 15 residues. The CDR3 nucleotides are TGCGCCAGCAGCTTGGAGGCTAGCGGAGTGAATGAGCAGTTCTTC. It encodes CASSLEASGVNEQFF.

CDR3 protein: CASSQGTSPLETQYF. CDR3 nucleotides: TGCGCCAGCAGCCAGGGGACTAGTCCTTTAGAGACCCAGTACTTC. The V gene is TRBV4-1, the J gene TRBJ2-5; TRBD2 agrees at 8 bases. Looked up from germline, CDR1 is MGHRA and CDR2 is YSYEKL. V lost 3 bases to trimming and J lost 4 bases; unmatched junction nucleotides: 7. This CDR3 spans 15 amino acids.

V usage is TRBV30 and J usage is TRBJ1-6; D ambiguous. This CDR3 has 15 residues. Trimming pared 0 bases from V and 1 base from J, leaving 7 bases between. Per germline, CDR1 GTSNPN and CDR2 SVGIG (reference sequence). CDR3 in DNA: TGTGCCTGGAGTGTACGGGGATCCTATAATTCACCCCTCCACTTT. This gives the protein CAWSVRGSYNSPLHF.

This clone turned up a few times. The CDR3 protein is CASSPSGGARGYTF. The CDR3 nucleotides are TGTGCCAGCAGTCCCTCAGGGGGCGCGAGGGGCTACACCTTC. V usage is TRBV11-2 and J usage is TRBJ1-2; TRBD1 agrees at 8 bases. The V and J ends lost 6 bases and 8 bases, in that order; junction bases with no gene match: 11. CDR3 length: 14 amino acids. Looked up from germline, CDR1 is SGHAT and CDR2 is FQNNGV. Full variable domain (outside the CDR3, taken from reference TRBV11-2 and TRBJ1-2): EAGVAQSPRYKIIEKRQSVAFWCNPISGHATLYWYQQILGQGPKLLIQFQNNGVVDDSQLPKDRFSAERLKGVDSTLKIQPAKLEDSAVYLCASSPSGGARGYTFGSGTRLTVV.

The genes are TRBV4-1 and TRBJ1-2; a possible D gene is TRBD1 (5 bases). The V and J ends lost 0 bases and 1 base respectively, with 9 bases between them. Germline V CDR1 and CDR2: MGHRA, YSYEKL. This CDR3 is built from 15 residues. CDR3 coding DNA: TGCGCCAGCAGCCAAGAAATGACAGTTAACTATGGCTACACCTTC. It is translated as CASSQEMTVNYGYTF.